The rows below give T cell receptor beta chains drawn from one sample of a study of blood T cell repertoires in COVID-19. Using immunoSEQ multiplex PCR, the repertoire was profiled, and TCRdb retains in-frame clones only, with some absent. The data show a few hundred thousand clones, approximately 80% seen once. Sample: peripheral blood. The receptor source for this set is a woman of 80 years or more with active or convalescent COVID-19. The CDR3 runs from the conserved cysteine through the conserved F or W. The order of the fields is V gene, J gene, clone size, D gene, CDR3 DNA, CDR3 protein. D genes are given only for firm matches. Only part of the rows carry a size: once, few, many, or a class if the clone is expanded.

>TRBV6-9|TRBJ1-5|-|-
TGTGCCAGAGGGGACACAAATCAGCCCCAGCATTTT
CARGDTNQPQHF
>TRBV15|TRBJ1-1|-|TRBD1
TGTGCCACCGGGACAGGAGGGGTTGACACTGAAGCTTTCTTT
CATGTGGVDTEAFF
>TRBV28|TRBJ2-3|-|TRBD2
TGTGCCAGCAGGAATCTAGCGGGGGGGACAGATACGCAGTATTTT
CASRNLAGGTDTQYF
>TRBV5-1|TRBJ2-1|once|-
TGCGCCAGCAGCTCGATCGAGGAGCAGTTCTTC
CASSSIEEQFF
>TRBV6-2/TRBV6-3|TRBJ1-5|-|-
TGTGCCAGCAGTCAGTGGACGGGGAGCAATCAGCCCCAGCATTTT
CASSQWTGSNQPQHF
>TRBV25-1|TRBJ2-1|-|-
TGTGCCAGCAGTGTAAGCGACCCTCTTCCTCAGTTCTTC
CASSVSDPLPQFF
>TRBV5-1|TRBJ1-2|-|-
TGCGCCAGCAGCTTGACCGGGTTGGGCTATGGCTACACCTTC
CASSLTGLGYGYTF
>TRBV5-1|TRBJ2-2|-|TRBD2
TGCGCCAGCAGCTTGGCCGGGCTAGCGGGGGGCAACACCGGGGAGCTGTTTTTT
CASSLAGLAGGNTGELFF
>TRBV5-4|TRBJ2-7|-|-
TGTGCCAGCAGCTTGGTAAAGGGAGGTGAGCAGTACTTC
CASSLVKGGEQYF
>TRBV7-3|TRBJ1-5|-|-
TGTGCCAGCAGCTTACAGGGTACAGGGATCATAAGCAATCAGCCCCAGCATTTT
CASSLQGTGIISNQPQHF
>TRBV11-2|TRBJ1-2|-|TRBD1
TGTGCCAGCAGCTTAGTAGGTTCGGCAGGGGGCGACTATGGCTATACCTTC
CASSLVGSAGGDYGYTF
>TRBV5-1|TRBJ2-2|-|TRBD2
TGCGCCAGCACGGCTAGCGGCATGAACACCGGGGAGCTGTTTTTT
CASTASGMNTGELFF
>TRBV7-2|TRBJ2-1|-|-
TGTGCCAGCAGCTTAGACACCTACAATGAGCAGTTCTTC
CASSLDTYNEQFF
>TRBV28|TRBJ1-5|-|TRBD1
TGTGCCAGCAGCCTTGGGGACAGGGATCGTCAGCCCCAGCATTTT
CASSLGDRDRQPQHF
>TRBV27|TRBJ1-3|-|-
TGTGCCAGCAGTGAAGACAGGAAACCTGGAAACACCATATATTTT
CASSEDRKPGNTIYF
>TRBV2|TRBJ1-4|-|-
TGTGCCAGCAGTGGGGAGGGGTCGGAGGAAAAACTGTTTTTT
CASSGEGSEEKLFF
>TRBV3-1/TRBV3-2|TRBJ2-5|-|TRBD1
TGTGCCAGCAGCCCTTCCGGGACAGAAGAGACCCAGTACTTC
CASSPSGTEETQYF
>TRBV9|TRBJ2-1|-|-
TGTGCCAGCAGCGTAGGAGGGTTGTCCTACAATGAGCAGTTCTTC
CASSVGGLSYNEQFF
>TRBV6-6|TRBJ2-3|-|TRBD2
TGTGCCAGCAGTTACCAGCGGGAGGTCACCGATACGCAGTATTTT
CASSYQREVTDTQYF
>TRBV7-3|TRBJ1-1|-|-
TGTGCCAGCAGCTTAACGCAGGCCACTGAAGCTTTCTTT
CASSLTQATEAFF
>TRBV7-2|TRBJ2-1|few|-
TGTGCCAGCAGCTTAGTGGGGCCGAACAATGAGCAGTTCTTC
CASSLVGPNNEQFF
>TRBV11-2|TRBJ1-2|-|-
TGTGCCAGCAGCTTCGGGAACTATGGCTACACCTTC
CASSFGNYGYTF
>TRBV4-3|TRBJ2-1|-|TRBD2
TGCGCCAGCAGCCAAGGTAGCGGGGGGGCCGCGTCCTACAATGAGCAGTTCTTC
CASSQGSGGAASYNEQFF
>TRBV27|TRBJ2-3|-|TRBD2
TGTGCCAGCAGTTATTCGGCTAGCGGGAGAGGAGATACGCAGTATTTT
CASSYSASGRGDTQYF
>TRBV6-4|TRBJ2-3|-|-
TGTGCCAGCAGTGAACTAGCCACAGATACGCAGTATTTT
CASSELATDTQYF
>TRBV7-2|TRBJ1-5|-|-
TGTGCCAGCACCGCAGACAGTGTCAATCAGCCCCAGCATTTT
CASTADSVNQPQHF
>TRBV10-3|TRBJ2-1|-|TRBD1
TGTGCCATCAGTCGACAGGGTAACTCCTACAATGAGCAGTTCTTC
CAISRQGNSYNEQFF